These 16 T cell receptor beta chains share one sample of origin, sequenced in a study of cytomegalovirus exposure and HLA in healthy donors. Method: immunoSEQ multiplex PCR; TCRdb's copy keeps in-frame clones and lacks some. The repertoire holds some 170,000 clones, with about 89% as singletons. Sequenced material: PBMCs. The origin of the receptors is a man aged 25 to 45 in good health and CMV-seropositive.

The rearrangement joins TRBV12-2 to TRBJ2-7; the table calls TRBD1, which could not be checked here. TRBV12-2 is assigned pseudogene status. This CDR3 has 14 residues. CDR3 in amino acids: CASRRGTNCHEQYF. The CDR3 DNA reads TGTGCAAGTCGTAGGGGGACCAACTGCCACGAGCAGTACTTC.

The chain recombines TRBV4-3 with TRBJ2-6; D is ambiguous. Trimming took 0 bases from V and 0 from J, leaving 6 bases between them. This CDR3 spans 16 amino acids. Germline V gene lookup returns CDR1 LGHNA and CDR2 YSLEER. CDR3 nucleotide sequence: TGCGCCAGCAGCCAAGATCCGTACTCTGGGGCCAACGTCCTGACTTTC. Translation gives CASSQDPYSGANVLTF.

The count of this clone is one. This chain joins TRBV5-1 and TRBJ2-5; 8 bases fit TRBD2. CDR3 length: 15 amino acids. CDR1 is SGHRS, CDR2 YFSETQ, per germline. Trimming at V came to 0 bases and at J to 2 bases, leaving 3 bases not matched to a gene. This CDR3 is CASSLGLAGQETQYF. The CDR3 DNA sequence: TGCGCCAGCAGCTTGGGATTAGCGGGGCAAGAGACCCAGTACTTC.

This clone has a single count. The gene calls are TRBV4-1 and TRBJ1-4, with D hard to call. V shed 2 bases and J shed 5 bases, with 18 bases lying between them. The CDR3 is made up of 17 amino acids. The germline CDR1 and CDR2 sequences are MGHRA and YSYEKL. The CDR3 reads CASSQSLRRRINEKLFF. DNA for the CDR3: TGCGCCAGCAGCCAATCACTAAGAAGACGGATCAATGAAAAACTGTTTTTT.

This chain connects TRBV4-3 to TRBJ1-3, with D uncertain. The germline CDR1 and CDR2 sequences are LGHNA and YSLEER. This CDR3 is built from 16 residues. The V end lost 0 bases, the J end lost 0 bases, and 9 bases lay between the germline ends. In DNA, the CDR3 is TGCGCCAGCAGCCAAGATGCTTCAAACTCTGGAAACACCATATATTTT. This gives the protein CASSQDASNSGNTIYF.

Turning to this clone: The junction differs from germline at one of its ends, possibly a read error. This chain joins TRBV7-7 and TRBJ2-1; a possible D gene is TRBD2 (5 bases). CDR1 and CDR2 (germline): SSHAT, FNYEAQ (reference sequence). The CDR3 has 13 amino acids. CDR3 loop: CASSPIKLGEQFF. CDR3 in DNA: TGTGCTAGCAGCCCAATTAAACTAGGTGAGCAGTTCTTC.

This rearrangement joins TRBV7-7 to TRBJ2-7, with D tentatively TRBD2 (5 bases). The germline CDR1 and CDR2 sequences are SSHAT and FNYEAQ (reference sequence). CDR3 length equals 16 residues. V dropped 5 bases and J dropped 6 bases, with 23 bases sitting between them. The CDR3 sequence is CASSAFAGSPPSEQYF. Written as DNA, the CDR3 is TGTGCCAGCAGCGCCTTCGCTGGGAGTCCCCCCTCCGAGCAGTACTTC.

The chain couples TRBV27 to TRBJ1-4; D gene uncertain. Trimming cost V 3 bases and J 10 bases, with 15 bases left between them. CDR3 length equals 14 residues. Germline loops: CDR1 MNHEY, CDR2 SMNVEV (reference sequence). The CDR3 DNA follows: TGTGCCAGCAGTTTGTTGCAGGAAGAAGGAAAACTGTTTTTT. Its translation: CASSLLQEEGKLFF.

This clone has just one count. The rearrangement links TRBV28 to TRBJ2-7; no clear D. This CDR3 comprises 15 residues. The germline V and J ends were trimmed by 5 bases and 4 bases, with 18 bases remaining between them. The germline CDR1 and CDR2 sequences are MDHEN and SYDVKM. The CDR3 DNA reads TGTGCCAGCAGTGAGGCTCGTGGCAGATCGTACGAGCAGTACTTC. It is translated as CASSEARGRSYEQYF.

Regarding this clone: Other DNA sequences in this specimen translate into the identical CDR3. The chain carries TRBV9 and TRBJ2-7; possible D gene TRBD2, 6 bases. Trimming shortened V by 0 bases and J by 4 bases, and 11 bases separated the two germline ends. CDR3 length: 14 amino acids. From germline, CDR1 is SGDLS and CDR2 YYNGEE. CDR3 coding DNA: TGTGCCAGCAGCGTAGGGGGAGGAACATACGAGCAGTACTTC. Translation gives CASSVGGGTYEQYF.

The chain has TRBV5-1 and TRBJ2-2, with TRBD1 as a possible D gene (5 bases). The CDR3 length is 15 residues. With 3 bases removed from V and 2 bases from J, the gap between germline ends came to 11 bases. The germline CDR1 and CDR2 sequences are SGHRS and YFSETQ. The CDR3 DNA sequence: TGCGCCAGCAGCTCAGGGCATTCTAACACCGGGGAGCTGTTTTTT. The encoded protein is CASSSGHSNTGELFF.

The chain combines TRBV7-3 with TRBJ2-1, with 9 bases that match TRBD2. The CDR3 loop spans 15 amino acids. Germline lookup yields CDR1 SGHTA and CDR2 FQGTGA. V dropped 0 bases and J dropped 7; count of bases not matched to a gene: 4. The CDR3 loop is CASSLTASGNNEQFF. The CDR3 coding sequence is TGTGCCAGCAGCTTAACGGCTAGCGGGAATAATGAGCAGTTCTTC.

The rearrangement joins TRBV5-1 to TRBJ2-3; D might be TRBD1 or TRBD2, each matching 5 bases. The CDR3 has 14 amino acids. Looked up from germline, CDR1 is SGHRS and CDR2 is YFSETQ. Trimming shortened V by 4 bases and J by 4 bases, and 13 bases separated the two germline ends. CDR3 sequence reads: CASSVEGLADTQYF. The CDR3 DNA follows: TGCGCCAGCAGCGTTGAGGGGCTCGCAGATACGCAGTATTTT.

The V gene is TRBV5-1, the J gene TRBJ2-5; D might be TRBD1 (6 bases). This CDR3 region has 14 residues. The V gene's germline CDR1 is SGHRS and CDR2 YFSETQ. V lost 3 bases to trimming and J lost 1 base, with 10 bases between them. The CDR3 here is CASSYGQSQETQYF. The DNA of the CDR3 is TGCGCCAGCAGCTACGGACAGTCCCAAGAGACCCAGTACTTC.

The chain couples TRBV7-2 to TRBJ2-1, with D possibly TRBD1 on 6 matching bases. There are 19 residues in the CDR3. The ends were cut back, 0 bases at V and 4 bases at J, with 22 bases in the middle. CDR1 SGHTA and CDR2 FQGNSA come from the germline V gene. The CDR3 nucleotides read TGTGCCAGCAGCTTAGCGGGTAAACAAGGTAGGACAGCATACAATGAGCAGTTCTTC. This sequence encodes CASSLAGKQGRTAYNEQFF.

The CDR3 here is CATSRDMGFEQFF. In nucleotides, the CDR3 is TGTGCCACCAGCAGAGATATGGGCTTTGAGCAGTTCTTC. The V gene is TRBV15, the J gene TRBJ2-1; D unresolved. Per germline, CDR1 LNHNV and CDR2 YYDKDF (reference sequence). The length of the CDR3 is 13 residues. Deletions cut 0 bases from V and 9 bases from J, with 9 bases between.